The present T cell receptor (beta chain) was sequenced within a study of blood T cell repertoires in COVID-19. CDR1 SGHRS and CDR2 YFSETQ come from the germline V gene. The ends lost 2 bases at V and 10 bases at J; junction bases unmatched: 5. There are 13 residues in the CDR3. Some clones are missing from TCRdb's copy, which holds only in-frame ones; the method was immunoSEQ multiplex PCR. Here the sample spans approximately 300,000 clones, approximately 87% being singletons. The chain links TRBV5-1 to TRBJ2-3; 9 positions agree with TRBD1. Sequences were obtained from PBMCs or T cells enriched from blood (not recorded which). The TCR sequence derives from a woman in her twenties or thirties who had recovered from COVID-19. The CDR3 sequence: CASSFGTGNPQYF. The CDR3 DNA reads as TGCGCCAGCAGCTTTGGGACAGGGAATCCGCAGTATTTT.